Described below is a single TCR beta chain sequence and its context. The table came from immunoSEQ multiplex PCR; TCRdb's copy has only in-frame clones and leaves some out. The table lists under 55,000 clones, about 92% of them singletons. The data originate from a study of blood T cell repertoires in COVID-19. Germline V gene data show CDR1 as SGHRS and CDR2 as YFSETQ. This CDR3 spans 14 amino acids. The V and J ends lost 0 bases and 4 bases, in that order; junction bases with no gene match: 2. The clonotype comes from a human donor in a cohort sampled during active COVID-19. V and J are TRBV5-1 and TRBJ1-1; 8 bases are shared with TRBD1. Sequencing was done on a sample of peripheral blood. The CDR3 protein is CASSLGTGITEAFF. DNA for the CDR3: TGCGCCAGCAGCTTGGGGACAGGGATCACTGAAGCTTTCTTT.